This entry features one TCR beta chain sequence. The CDR3 carries no conserved terminal phenylalanine or tryptophan, so it likely arises from a read error. No DNA is shown, since the ends of the CDR3 on it are uncertain; the CDR3 is the one TCRdb lists. The data originate from a study of shared clonotypes between healthy human individuals. The CDR3 sequence runs 13 residues, both termini included. Germline CDR1 and CDR2: MNHNS and SASEGT. As handled by the study authors: Filtering differed since immunoSEQ provided only junctions, with no quality scores. Assay: immunoSEQ multiplex PCR; the TCRdb copy retains only in-frame clones and omits some. V, J and clone size reflect that table, while D and trimming were determined from the DNA. The table records roughly 95,000 clones, around half of them present only once.

The chain recombines TRBV6-1 with TRBJ2-7; TRBD2, as called in the table, went unchecked against the DNA. The source of this sequence is a woman aged 35 to 49 in good health. Some clones in this sample may be carry-over from other donors' samples. Sequencing was performed on PBMCs. CDR3 region: CASSETGGRLADI.